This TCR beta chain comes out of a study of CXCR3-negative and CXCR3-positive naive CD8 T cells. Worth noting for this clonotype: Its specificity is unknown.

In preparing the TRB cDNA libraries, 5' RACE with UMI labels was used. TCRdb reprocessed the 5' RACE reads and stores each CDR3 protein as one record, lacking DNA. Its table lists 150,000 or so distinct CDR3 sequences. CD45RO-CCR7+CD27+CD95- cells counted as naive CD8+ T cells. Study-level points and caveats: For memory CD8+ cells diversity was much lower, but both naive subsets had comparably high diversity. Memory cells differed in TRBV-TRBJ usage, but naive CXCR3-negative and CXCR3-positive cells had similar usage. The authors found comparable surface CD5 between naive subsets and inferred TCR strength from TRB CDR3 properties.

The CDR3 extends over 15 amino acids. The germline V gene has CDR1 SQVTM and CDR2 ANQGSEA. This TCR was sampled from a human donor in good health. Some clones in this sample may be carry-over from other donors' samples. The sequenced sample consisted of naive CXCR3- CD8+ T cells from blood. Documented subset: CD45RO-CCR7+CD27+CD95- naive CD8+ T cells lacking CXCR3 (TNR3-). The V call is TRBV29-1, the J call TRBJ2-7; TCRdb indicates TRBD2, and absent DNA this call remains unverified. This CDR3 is CSAALVDRSSYEQYF.